These T cell receptor beta chains were read from a single sample in a study of T cell responses to AZD1222 COVID-19 vaccine. Clones were read by immunoSEQ multiplex PCR, and TCRdb kept only the in-frame ones, dropping some. The repertoire holds 90,000 to 140,000 clones, 80% to 90% seen once, with more than 40% in the top ten. Sequenced material: peripheral blood, taken 28 days after the second AZD1222 dose. Receptors were obtained from an adult who received the AZD1222 COVID-19 vaccine. Each CDR3 is given with its conserved first and last residue. The order of the fields is V gene, J gene, D gene, clone size, CDR3 protein, CDR3 DNA. D genes are given only for firm matches. A clone size is listed for some rows: how often the clone was seen (once, few, many), or a class if it is expanded.

>TRBV18|TRBJ2-7|.|.
CASSPNAGYEQYF
TGTGCCAGCTCCCCTAATGCGGGGTACGAGCAGTACTTC
>TRBV3-1/TRBV3-2|TRBJ2-7|TRBD2|.
CASSLGLGDSYEQYF
TGTGCCAGCAGCTTGGGACTAGGGGATTCCTACGAGCAGTACTTC
>TRBV7-2|TRBJ2-1|TRBD2|.
CASSFRTSGDNEQFF
TGTGCCAGCAGCTTTAGGACTAGCGGAGATAATGAGCAGTTCTTC
>TRBV3-1/TRBV3-2|TRBJ1-2|.|few
CASSRGYGYTF
TGTGCCAGCAGCCGGGGATATGGCTACACCTTC
>TRBV10-3|TRBJ1-1|TRBD1|.
CAGGTGGTEAFF
TGTGCCGGGGGGACAGGGGGCACTGAAGCTTTCTTT
>TRBV27|TRBJ2-3|.|.
CASSQGRVADTQYF
TGTGCCAGCAGCCAAGGGCGGGTGGCAGATACGCAGTATTTT
>TRBV6-5|TRBJ1-2|.|once
CASSPGPSYGYTF
TGTGCCAGCAGCCCGGGACCGAGCTATGGCTACACCTTC
>TRBV7-6|TRBJ1-1|.|.
CASSSRLGANTEAFF
TGTGCCAGCAGCTCCCGCCTGGGGGCGAACACTGAAGCTTTCTTT
>TRBV6-5|TRBJ1-1|TRBD1|.
CASSTQGAVTEAFF
TGTGCCAGCAGCACCCAGGGGGCTGTCACTGAAGCTTTCTTT
>TRBV14|TRBJ2-3|.|.
CASSQESLGTRGDTQYF
TGTGCCAGCAGCCAAGAAAGCCTCGGTACTCGGGGAGATACGCAGTATTTT
>TRBV9|TRBJ2-1|.|.
CASSVVPTPNEQFF
TGTGCCAGCAGCGTAGTTCCTACCCCAAATGAGCAGTTCTTC
>TRBV5-1|TRBJ2-1|TRBD2|once
CASSLDGTRLNEQFF
TGCGCCAGCAGCTTGGACGGGACTAGGCTCAATGAGCAGTTCTTC
>TRBV30|TRBJ2-3|.|.
CAWSVLGSTDTQYF
TGTGCCTGGAGTGTACTGGGTAGCACAGATACGCAGTATTTT
>TRBV6-4|TRBJ1-1|.|.
CASSATANTEAFF
TGTGCCAGCAGCGCAACAGCAAACACTGAAGCTTTCTTT